This entry features one TCR beta chain sequence. Mouse germline and gene names are used. The read comes to an end 1 residue before the CDR3 does, leaving the germline J gene to fill in the end. The V gene's germline CDR1 is KGHPV and CDR2 FQNQEV (reference sequence). Trimming left V 2 bases short and J 2 bases short, with 7 bases between. The CDR3 extends over 14 amino acids. The time point was: mouse harvest day 7 after allogeneic transplant. Tail vein injection delivered 10^7 T-cell-depleted bone marrow cells and 10^6 splenic CD5+ T cells. The data derive from a study of tissue T cells after allogeneic stem cell transplantation. Assay: immunoSEQ multiplex PCR; the TCRdb copy retains only in-frame clones and omits some. The repertoire includes 8,800 or so clones, approximately 50% of them detected once, and roughly 7% sits in the top ten.

V gene TRBV26 combines with J gene TRBJ1-3; D is perhaps TRBD1 (5 bases). The sequencing sample was made of gut tissue. The sequence derives from a female BALB/c mouse given C57BL/6 T cells with graft-versus-host disease after an allogeneic hematopoietic cell transplant. This CDR3 is CASSLGATGNTLYF. The covered CDR3 bases are TGTGCCAGCAGTCTGGGGGCTACTGGAAATACGCTCTAT.